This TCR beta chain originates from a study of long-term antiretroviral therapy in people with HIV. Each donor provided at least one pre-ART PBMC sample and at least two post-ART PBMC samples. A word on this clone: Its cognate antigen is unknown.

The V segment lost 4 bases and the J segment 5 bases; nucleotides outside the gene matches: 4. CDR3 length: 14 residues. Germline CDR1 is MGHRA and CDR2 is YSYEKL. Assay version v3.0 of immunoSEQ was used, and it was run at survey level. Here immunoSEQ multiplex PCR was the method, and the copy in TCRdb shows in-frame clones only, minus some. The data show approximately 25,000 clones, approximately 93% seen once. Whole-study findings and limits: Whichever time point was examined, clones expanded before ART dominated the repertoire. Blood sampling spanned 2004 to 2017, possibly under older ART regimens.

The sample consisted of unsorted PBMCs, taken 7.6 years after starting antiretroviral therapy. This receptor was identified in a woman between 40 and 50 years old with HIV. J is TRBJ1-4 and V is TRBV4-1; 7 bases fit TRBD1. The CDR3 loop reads CASSPGTENEKLFF. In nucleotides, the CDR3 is TGCGCCAGCAGCCCCGGGACAGAAAATGAAAAACTGTTTTTT.